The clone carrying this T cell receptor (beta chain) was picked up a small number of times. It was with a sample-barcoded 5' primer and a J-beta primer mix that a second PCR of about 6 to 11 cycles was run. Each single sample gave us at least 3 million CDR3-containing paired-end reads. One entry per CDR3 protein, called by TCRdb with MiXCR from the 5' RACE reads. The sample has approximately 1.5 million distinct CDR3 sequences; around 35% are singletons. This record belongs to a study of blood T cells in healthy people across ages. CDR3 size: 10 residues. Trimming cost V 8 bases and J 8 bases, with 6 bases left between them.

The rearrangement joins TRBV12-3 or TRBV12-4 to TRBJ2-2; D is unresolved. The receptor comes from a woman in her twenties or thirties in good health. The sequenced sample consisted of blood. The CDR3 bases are TGTGCCAGCTCCGGGGGGGAGCTGTTTTTT. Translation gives CASSGGELFF.